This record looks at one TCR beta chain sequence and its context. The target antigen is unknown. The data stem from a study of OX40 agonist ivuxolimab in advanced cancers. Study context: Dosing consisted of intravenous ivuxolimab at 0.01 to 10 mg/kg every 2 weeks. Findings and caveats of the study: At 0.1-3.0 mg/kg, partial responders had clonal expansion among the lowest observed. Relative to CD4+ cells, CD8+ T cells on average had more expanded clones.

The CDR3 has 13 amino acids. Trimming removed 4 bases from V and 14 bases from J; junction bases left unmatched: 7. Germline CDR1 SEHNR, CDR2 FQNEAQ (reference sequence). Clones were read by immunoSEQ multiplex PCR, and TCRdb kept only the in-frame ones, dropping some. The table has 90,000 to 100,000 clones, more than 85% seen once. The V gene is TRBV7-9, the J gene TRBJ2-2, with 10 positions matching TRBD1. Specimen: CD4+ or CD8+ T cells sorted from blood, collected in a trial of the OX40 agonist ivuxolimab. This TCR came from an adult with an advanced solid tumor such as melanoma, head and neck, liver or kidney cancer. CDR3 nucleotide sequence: TGTGCCAGCAGCTCTCCGGGACAGGGGACCCTGTTTTTT. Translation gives CASSSPGQGTLFF.